The 13 T cell receptor beta chains listed next were all sequenced from one sample in a study of blood T cell repertoires in COVID-19. Profiling relied on immunoSEQ multiplex PCR, and the TCRdb table lists in-frame clones only, not all of them. This table has 110,000 or so clones, around 77% appearing once. The specimen was peripheral blood. The receptors derive from a human donor in a cohort sampled during active COVID-19.

The chain links TRBV5-4 to TRBJ2-1, with 7 bases aligning to TRBD2. CDR1 and CDR2 (germline): SGHNT, YYREEE (reference sequence). The J segment lost 4 bases and the V segment lost 1 base, leaving 5 bases of the junction unmatched. This CDR3 comprises 15 residues. This CDR3 is CASSLRLAEYNEQFF. CDR3 bases: TGTGCCAGCAGCTTGCGTCTAGCGGAATACAATGAGCAGTTCTTC.

The chain couples TRBV21-1 to TRBJ1-4. TRBV21-1 is given as a pseudogene. The CDR3 spans 20 residues. CDR3 DNA sequence: TGTGCCAGCAGCAAAACAACAAGCAGGACTATGGTTCCAACTAATGAAAAACTGTTTTTT. Amino acids: CASSKTTSRTMVPTNEKLFF.

J is TRBJ2-5 and V is TRBV30, with 9 nucleotides matching TRBD2. This CDR3 region has 14 residues. Losses at the gene ends were 0 bases for V and 9 bases for J; bases not matched to a gene: 8. Germline V CDR1 and CDR2: GTSNPN, SVGIG (reference sequence). The CDR3 nucleotides read TGTGCCTGGAGTGTCCTAGCGGGGCCTCAGGCCCAGTACTTC. Residues: CAWSVLAGPQAQYF.

The chain joins TRBV6-2 or TRBV6-3 to TRBJ1-2; weak D call: TRBD1 (5 bases). This CDR3 spans 14 amino acids. V dropped 5 bases and J dropped 1 base, with 11 bases sitting between them. Germline V lookup: CDR1 MNHEY, CDR2 SVGEGT. The CDR3 spells CASSPLRDNYGYTF. The CDR3 coding sequence is TGTGCCAGCAGTCCCCTCAGGGATAACTATGGCTACACCTTC.

This clone was observed a few times. The chain recombines TRBV6-1 with TRBJ1-2, with D perhaps TRBD1 (6 bases). The CDR3 is made up of 15 amino acids. Looked up from germline, CDR1 is MNHNS and CDR2 is SASEGT. Trimming took off 0 bases at V and 7 bases at J, with 15 bases between the two ends. As DNA, the CDR3 is TGTGCCAGCAGTGAAGCGGAGCTTGGGACATTTGGCTACACCTTC. It codes for CASSEAELGTFGYTF.

As DNA, the CDR3 is TGTGCCAGCAGCTCTCCCGTATTGGCGGGAGGGCGCCAAGAGACCCAGTACTTC. Translation gives CASSSPVLAGGRQETQYF. The chain links TRBV7-9 to TRBJ2-5; TRBD2 matches at 9 bases. This CDR3 spans 18 amino acids. The trim removed 4 bases at V and 1 base at J, leaving 13 bases unmatched. The germline V gene encodes CDR1 SEHNR and CDR2 FQNEAQ (reference sequence).

The V and J genes are TRBV5-6 and TRBJ1-1; the D is unclear. The CDR3 is made up of 15 amino acids. Germline values: CDR1 SGHDT, CDR2 YYEEEE. V lost 0 bases and J lost 0, with 9 bases in between. DNA for the CDR3: TGTGCCAGCAGCTTGGCCCCACAGATGAACACTGAAGCTTTCTTT. It encodes CASSLAPQMNTEAFF.

Here the CDR3 DNA reads TGTGCCATCTGGACAGGGACGATGTATGGCTACACCTTC. Translation gives CAIWTGTMYGYTF. The chain is built from TRBV19 and TRBJ1-2; 8 positions agree with TRBD1. Germline CDR1 and CDR2: LNHDA and SQIVND (reference sequence). The CDR3 is 13 amino acids. After removal of 10 bases from V and 5 bases from J, the junction contained 9 bases not matched to a gene.

The chain links TRBV7-6 to TRBJ2-7, with D possibly TRBD2 on 5 matching bases. Germline V gene sequence: CDR1 SGHVS, CDR2 FNYEAQ. Trimming took off 0 bases at V and 6 bases at J, with 21 bases between the two ends. The length of the CDR3 is 17 residues. The CDR3 nucleotides are TGTGCCAGCAGCTTAGCGGAGGTCCCCCACAACGTCGGCGAGCAGTACTTC. Translated, it gives CASSLAEVPHNVGEQYF. Together with reference TRBV7-6 and TRBJ2-7, the CDR3 gives the full variable domain: GAGVSQSPRYKVTKRGQDVALRCDPISGHVSLYWYRQALGQGPEFLTYFNYEAQQDKSGLPNDRFSAERPEGSISTLTIQRTEQRDSAMYRCASSLAEVPHNVGEQYFGPGTRLTVT.

This chain joins TRBV19 and TRBJ2-3; 10 nucleotides line up with TRBD1. CDR3 length: 15 amino acids. J gave up 4 bases and V 1 base, and 2 bases lay outside the gene matches. Germline CDR1 reads LNHDA; CDR2 reads SQIVND (reference sequence). The CDR3 reads CASSIGGTGADTQYF. In nucleotides, the CDR3 is TGTGCCAGTAGTATAGGAGGGACAGGGGCAGATACGCAGTATTTT.

The V gene is TRBV11-2, the J gene TRBJ2-1; the match to TRBD2 covers 13 bases. The CDR3 loop spans 18 amino acids. The germline V gene encodes CDR1 SGHAT and CDR2 FQNNGV. After removal of 4 bases from V and 0 bases from J, the junction contained 6 bases not matched to a gene. Here the CDR3 reads CASSSGTSGVSSYNEQFF. The CDR3 DNA reads as TGTGCCAGCAGCTCCGGGACTAGCGGGGTTAGCTCCTACAATGAGCAGTTCTTC.

The chain carries TRBV2 and TRBJ1-1; D may be TRBD1 (6 bases). The CDR3 loop spans 15 amino acids. Germline V gene data show CDR1 as SNHLY and CDR2 as FYNNEI. V was cut by 2 bases and J by 3 bases, with 13 bases left in between. This CDR3 reads CASSESWGPDTEAFF. CDR3 coding DNA: TGTGCCAGCAGTGAAAGTTGGGGGCCGGACACTGAAGCTTTCTTT.

This chain joins TRBV28 and TRBJ1-1; tentative D call: TRBD1 (5 bases). V shed 1 base and J shed 1 base, with 10 bases lying between them. In germline, CDR1 is MDHEN, CDR2 SYDVKM. The CDR3 consists of 15 residues. The CDR3 DNA is TGTGCCAGCAGTTTATACCGGCAGGGGAACACTGAAGCTTTCTTT. Encoded protein: CASSLYRQGNTEAFF.